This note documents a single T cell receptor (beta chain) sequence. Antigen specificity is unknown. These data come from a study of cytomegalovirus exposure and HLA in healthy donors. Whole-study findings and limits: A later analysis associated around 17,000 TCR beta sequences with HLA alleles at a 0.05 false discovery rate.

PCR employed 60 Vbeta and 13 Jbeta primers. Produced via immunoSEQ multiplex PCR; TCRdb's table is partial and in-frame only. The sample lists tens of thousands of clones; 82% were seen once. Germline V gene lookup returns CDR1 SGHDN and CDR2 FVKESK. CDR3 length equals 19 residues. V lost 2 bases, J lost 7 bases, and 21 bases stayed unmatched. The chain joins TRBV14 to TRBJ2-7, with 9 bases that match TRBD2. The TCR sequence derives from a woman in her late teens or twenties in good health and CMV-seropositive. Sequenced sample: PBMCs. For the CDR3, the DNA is TGTGCCAGCAGCCAAATGGTTCGGCGGGAGGGCAGTCTACGGGTGGAGCAGTACTTC. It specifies CASSQMVRREGSLRVEQYF.